The rows below give T cell receptor beta chains drawn from one sample of a study of cytomegalovirus exposure and HLA in healthy donors. Here immunoSEQ multiplex PCR was the method, and the copy in TCRdb shows in-frame clones only, minus some. The data contain 110,000 to 150,000 clones, 60% to 80% of them singletons. Sequenced: PBMCs. These receptor sequences come from a male donor in good health and CMV-seronegative. Each CDR3 is given with its conserved first and last residue. A D gene is named only where the DNA matches it firmly. Size is omitted from some rows. Given values are once, few, many or a class for expanded clones.

J gene,clone size,V gene,D gene,CDR3 DNA,CDR3 protein
TRBJ2-7,.,TRBV19,.,TGTGCCAGTAGGGCAGGACTCGAGCAGTACTTC,CASRAGLEQYF
TRBJ2-2,.,TRBV9,TRBD1,TGTGCCAGCAGCTTTGGACAGGGGTCGTACACCGGGGAGCTGTTTTTT,CASSFGQGSYTGELFF
TRBJ1-1,.,TRBV7-9,.,TGTGCCAGCAGCTTACTATTTGAAGCTTTCTTT,CASSLLFEAFF
TRBJ1-4,.,TRBV6-5,.,TGTGCCAGCAGGAGGGCAGGCCCCAAGGAGGAAAAACTGTTTTTT,CASRRAGPKEEKLFF
TRBJ2-1,.,TRBV7-8,.,TGTGCCAGCAGCCCACCCTGGAGGGAGGGGGGGAATGAGCAGTTCTTC,CASSPPWREGGNEQFF
TRBJ2-5,.,TRBV5-8,TRBD1,TGTGCCAGCACCAGCTGGGGACACCGTCCGGGACAGGGGGCGGCCGAGACCCAGTACTTC,CASTSWGHRPGQGAAETQYF
TRBJ2-2,.,TRBV4-1,TRBD2,TGCGCCAGCAGCCAAGCCGGGACTATCTATACCGGGGAGCTGTTTTTT,CASSQAGTIYTGELFF
TRBJ1-3,few,TRBV2,.,TGTGCCAGCAGTGAGGGGACATTTACTGGAAACACCATATATTTT,CASSEGTFTGNTIYF
TRBJ2-3,.,TRBV7-6,TRBD1,TGTGCCAGCACCCACAGGGGGCTTTACACAGATACGCAGTATTTT,CASTHRGLYTDTQYF
TRBJ2-1,.,TRBV5-4,TRBD2,TGTGCCAGCAGCCCCCGAGATCCGAGCGGGGGCGGGTTCTTC,CASSPRDPSGGGFF
TRBJ2-3,once,TRBV27,TRBD1,TGTGCCAGCAGTCCACAGGGGACAGATACGCAGTATTTT,CASSPQGTDTQYF
TRBJ2-7,.,TRBV5-1,TRBD2,TGCGCCAGCAGCTCGGGACTAGCGGGGGTTTACGAGCAGTACTTC,CASSSGLAGVYEQYF
TRBJ2-3,.,TRBV7-6,TRBD2,TGTGCCAGCAGCCGGGGGGGCCGCGCAGATACGCAGTATTTT,CASSRGGRADTQYF
TRBJ1-2,.,TRBV29-1,.,TGCAGCGTAGGACAGAACTATGGCTACACCTTC,CSVGQNYGYTF
TRBJ2-7,.,TRBV27,TRBD1,TGTGCCAGCAGACGGGACAGGTCGTTGGGCGAGCAGTACTTC,CASRRDRSLGEQYF
TRBJ2-5,.,TRBV5-1,TRBD2,TGCGCCAGCAGCTTGGCCAGCGGGGGACAAGAGACCCAGTACTTC,CASSLASGGQETQYF
TRBJ2-3,few,TRBV29-1,.,TGCAGCGTGGCCGGGTCTAGCACAGATACGCAGTATTTT,CSVAGSSTDTQYF
TRBJ1-2,.,TRBV21-1,.,TGTGCCAGCAGCAAAAGGGGAGGGGAAGGTGGCTACACCTTC,CASSKRGGEGGYTF
TRBJ2-7,.,TRBV7-9,.,TGTGCCAGCAGTCGCGGGACAGTCCAATACGAGCAGTACTTC,CASSRGTVQYEQYF
TRBJ2-7,once,TRBV2,.,TGTGTCAGCAGAGAGGCAGGGGCTCTCCACGAGCAGTACTTC,CVSREAGALHEQYF
TRBJ1-1,.,TRBV7-9,TRBD1,TGTGCCAGCAGCTGGGGGACAGGGGATAACACTGAAGCTTTCTTT,CASSWGTGDNTEAFF
TRBJ2-1,.,TRBV6-6,.,TGTGCCAGCAGTTACGCAGGGGCGGAAGAGCAGTTCTTC,CASSYAGAEEQFF
TRBJ1-1,.,TRBV6-5,.,TGTGCCAGCAGTTACCCCAGGGCAGGGAGGACTGAAGCTTTCTTT,CASSYPRAGRTEAFF
TRBJ1-1,few,TRBV19,TRBD1,TGTGCCAGTAGTATCTTCGGGACAGGGATCACTGAAGCTTTCTTT,CASSIFGTGITEAFF
TRBJ2-1,.,TRBV4-2,TRBD2,TGTGCCAGCAGCTTCCGGACTAGCGGGGAGTACAATGAGCAGTTCTTC,CASSFRTSGEYNEQFF
TRBJ2-5,.,TRBV15,.,TGTGCCACCAGCAGAGATCGGCGGGAGACCCAGTACTTC,CATSRDRRETQYF
TRBJ1-1,.,TRBV19,.,TGTGCCAGTAGTCAATTGGGGGGACCTGAAGCTTTCTTT,CASSQLGGPEAFF
TRBJ1-5,.,TRBV27,.,TGTGCCAGCACCTCGGGGTTCAATCAGCCCCAGCATTTT,CASTSGFNQPQHF
TRBJ1-2,.,TRBV9,.,TGTGCCAGCAGCGCCCGCCGGGGGAACACCGGGACCCCCGAGGGTGGCTACACCTTC,CASSARRGNTGTPEGGYTF
TRBJ2-7,.,TRBV11-2,TRBD2,TGTGCCAGCAGCTTGACTAGCGGGAGCTCTGTGGGGTACGAGCAGTACTTC,CASSLTSGSSVGYEQYF
TRBJ2-1,.,TRBV14,TRBD1,TGTGCCAGCAGCCATGTTATTGGACAGGGGGCGAATGAGCAGTTCTTC,CASSHVIGQGANEQFF
TRBJ2-7,few,TRBV7-9,TRBD2,TGTGCCACCAGCTGGGGGGGCTACGAGCAGTACTTC,CATSWGGYEQYF
TRBJ2-7,.,TRBV7-2,TRBD1,TGTGCCAGCAGCCCACGGACAGGTAGAACTGAGCAGTACTTC,CASSPRTGRTEQYF
TRBJ2-7,.,TRBV12-5,.,TGTGCTAGTGGGCTACAGGGCCGCGGGTACGAGCAGTACTTC,CASGLQGRGYEQYF
TRBJ1-5,few,TRBV30,TRBD1,TGTGCCTGGAGGGAGACAGGGGCCCCCAATCAGCCCCAGCATTTT,CAWRETGAPNQPQHF
TRBJ1-2,.,TRBV21-1,.,TGTGCCAGCAGACTCCCTCAAGTCGCGGGGGAATTTAACTATGGCTACACCTTC,CASRLPQVAGEFNYGYTF
TRBJ1-1,.,TRBV19,TRBD1,TGTGCCAGTAGAACCGGGTTGGGGACAGACTCGAACACTGAAGCTTTCTTT,CASRTGLGTDSNTEAFF
TRBJ2-5,.,TRBV18,TRBD2,TGTGCCAGCTCAAGTACTAGCGGGGGGGACCAAGAGACCCAGTACTTC,CASSSTSGGDQETQYF
TRBJ1-2,.,TRBV7-9,TRBD1,TGTGCCAGCAGCTTAGAAGGGGGCTATGGCCACACCTTC,CASSLEGGYGHTF
TRBJ1-6,once,TRBV7-6,TRBD1,TGTGCCAGCAGCCCAAAGACAGGGGGCGCTTCTAATTCACCCCTCCACTTT,CASSPKTGGASNSPLHF
TRBJ2-1,.,TRBV4-2,TRBD2,TGTGCCAGCAGCCAAGCCGTGGCGGGAGGGCTCCATAATGAGCAGTTCTTC,CASSQAVAGGLHNEQFF
TRBJ1-1,.,TRBV5-1,TRBD1,TGCGCCAGCAGCCGACAGGGTTTGAACACTGAAGCTTTCTTT,CASSRQGLNTEAFF
TRBJ2-7,once,TRBV7-8,TRBD1,TGTGCCAGCAGCACCCCGACAGGGGGTTACGAGCAGTACTTC,CASSTPTGGYEQYF
TRBJ1-1,.,TRBV11-2,.,TGTGCCAGCAGCTTAGTGGTCTGGGCCAGGGGGAACACTGAAGCTTTCTTT,CASSLVVWARGNTEAFF
TRBJ1-1,.,TRBV19,.,TGTGCCAGTATGTTGGACTGGCGGTTAGGAGCTTTCTTT,CASMLDWRLGAFF
TRBJ2-5,.,TRBV7-9,.,TGTGCCAGCAGCTTTGATGTAGAGAGGGAGACCCAGTACTTC,CASSFDVERETQYF
TRBJ1-2,.,TRBV30,TRBD1,TGTGCCGCCCGACAGGGGGCGGAAGGCTACACCTTC,CAARQGAEGYTF
TRBJ1-2,.,TRBV5-6,.,TGTGCCAGCAGCTTGGCGTCAGGTGGCTACACCTTC,CASSLASGGYTF
TRBJ1-1,.,TRBV6-5,.,TGTGCCAGCAGTCGGTTTGGCACTGAAGCTTTCTTT,CASSRFGTEAFF
TRBJ1-2,.,TRBV7-9,.,TGTTCCAGCAGCTTAGTCGGGGGGCGAGGCTATGGCTACACCTTC,CSSSLVGGRGYGYTF
TRBJ2-7,.,TRBV7-3,TRBD2,TGTGCCAGCAGCTCTGGAAGCGGGAGGTCCTACGAGCAGTACTTC,CASSSGSGRSYEQYF
TRBJ2-2,.,TRBV19,.,TGTGCCAGCGAAACAGCCTTCCTGAACACCGGGGAGCTGTTTTTT,CASETAFLNTGELFF
TRBJ2-1,.,TRBV5-1,TRBD2,TGCGCCAGCAGCTCGACTAGCGGGGTTATTGAGCAGTTCTTC,CASSSTSGVIEQFF